These T cell receptor beta chains were read from a single sample in a study of CD8 T cells in ankylosing spondylitis. TCRdb passed the 5' RACE reads through MiXCR, listing each CDR3 protein once. The table has around 770,000 distinct CDR3 sequences, 15% to 20% seen once; the top ten hold about a fifth. The sample taken for sequencing was blood, either unsorted or a sorted T cell fraction (not recorded which). Receptors were obtained from a male donor with ankylosing spondylitis. CDR3s include the opening cysteine and the closing phenylalanine or tryptophan. The D gene is left open where the match is weak. Not all rows give a size; the values are once, few, many and, for expanded clones, a class.

J gene | D gene | clone size | CDR3 length | V gene | CDR3 DNA | CDR3 protein
TRBJ1-5 | NA | once | 15 | TRBV6-2/TRBV6-3 | TGTGCCAGCAGTTTCCAGTTCAATAGCAATCAGCCCCAGCATTTT | CASSFQFNSNQPQHF
TRBJ2-2 | NA | few | 16 | TRBV5-5 | TGTGCCAGCAGCCCCCGGACAAACCCGAACACCGGGGAGCTGTTTTTT | CASSPRTNPNTGELFF
TRBJ2-7 | NA | few | 15 | TRBV3-1 | TGTGCCAGCAGCCCAGCCCGGGACTTCGCCTACGAGCAGTACTTC | CASSPARDFAYEQYF
TRBJ2-3 | NA | NA | 12 | TRBV11-2 | TGTGCCAGCAGCCAGGGACCAAATACGCAGTATTTT | CASSQGPNTQYF
TRBJ2-1 | TRBD2 | NA | 15 | TRBV29-1 | TGCAGCGTCTGGGGCGGGGGGGCCTCAGTTGATGAGCAGTTCTTC | CSVWGGGASVDEQFF
TRBJ2-1 | TRBD2 | NA | 17 | TRBV7-2 | TGTGCCAGCAGCATATTTCTAGCGGGGAGCTCCTACAATGAGCAGTTCTTC | CASSIFLAGSSYNEQFF
TRBJ2-3 | NA | few | 12 | TRBV20-1 | TGCAGTGCTATTCCCCCTGCAGATACGCAGTATTTT | CSAIPPADTQYF
TRBJ2-1 | TRBD2 | few | 15 | TRBV12-3/TRBV12-4 | TGTGCCAGCAGTTTCCTGGCGGGGGTATACAATGAGCAGTTCTTC | CASSFLAGVYNEQFF
TRBJ1-3 | TRBD1 | few | 17 | TRBV2 | TGTGCCAGCAGACGCCGGGACAGAGGCTCATACGGAAACACCATATATTTT | CASRRRDRGSYGNTIYF
TRBJ2-1 | NA | few | 17 | TRBV6-7 | TGTGCCAGCAGTTCCCGCACCGGGACCGCGAGGTGCAATGAGCAGTTCTTC | CASSSRTGTARCNEQFF
TRBJ2-2 | TRBD1 | NA | 16 | TRBV29-1 | TGCAGCGTTGCGGGACAGGCAGTGGTTGGAGCCGGGGAGCTGTTTTTT | CSVAGQAVVGAGELFF
TRBJ1-2 | NA | NA | 16 | TRBV4-2 | TGTGCCAGCAGCCAAGATTCAACAGGCTCCGAGGGGGGCTACACCTTC | CASSQDSTGSEGGYTF
TRBJ1-2 | TRBD1 | NA | 14 | TRBV20-1 | TGCAGTGTACCCCTACAGGGGGCTGGCTATGGCTACACCTTC | CSVPLQGAGYGYTF
TRBJ1-2 | NA | NA | 16 | TRBV10-2 | TGCGCCAGCAGTCGGGACCCAAACGGCCGGTTTGGTGGCTACACCTTC | CASSRDPNGRFGGYTF
TRBJ2-7 | NA | few | 13 | TRBV29-1 | TGCAGCGTTGTATTTGGTAGGGGTTACGAGCAGTACTTC | CSVVFGRGYEQYF
TRBJ2-3 | NA | NA | 13 | TRBV15 | TGTGCCACCAGCAACAGGGGAGGGGATACGCAGTATTTT | CATSNRGGDTQYF
TRBJ2-1 | TRBD2 | few | 14 | TRBV28 | TGTGCCAGCAGGGGCGGGGGGCCCTACAATGAGCAGTTCTTC | CASRGGGPYNEQFF
TRBJ1-2 | TRBD1 | few | 14 | TRBV20-1 | TGCAGTGCCCCCAGCGGACAGGGCGGCTATGGCTACACCTTC | CSAPSGQGGYGYTF
TRBJ2-2 | NA | few | 13 | TRBV29-1 | TGCAGCGTTGCCGGGAGACGAACCGGGGAGCTGTTTTTT | CSVAGRRTGELFF
TRBJ2-2 | TRBD2 | NA | 18 | TRBV27 | TGTGCCAGCAGTCCCCCGGGTCTGGCTAGCGGGAGTACCGGGGAGCTGTTTTTT | CASSPPGLASGSTGELFF
TRBJ1-5 | NA | NA | 15 | TRBV28 | TGTGCCAGCAGTTCCCTGAAGGTTAGCAATCAGCCCCAGCATTTT | CASSSLKVSNQPQHF
TRBJ2-1 | TRBD2 | few | 15 | TRBV29-1 | TGCAGCTCTGGGACTAGCGGGAGCTATGACAATGAGCAGTTCTTC | CSSGTSGSYDNEQFF
TRBJ2-5 | TRBD2 | NA | 15 | TRBV20-1 | TGCAGTGCTTACCTTCGGGACTACTTCCAAGAGACCCAGTACTTC | CSAYLRDYFQETQYF
TRBJ2-1 | TRBD2 | few | 13 | TRBV7-3 | TGTGCCAGCAGCTCTACTAGCGGGGGGGGGCAGTTCTTC | CASSSTSGGGQFF
TRBJ2-5 | TRBD2 | many | 16 | TRBV12-3/TRBV12-4 | TGTGCCAGCAGTTTATCCCACCTAGCGGACCAAGAGACCCAGTACTTC | CASSLSHLADQETQYF
TRBJ2-1 | NA | NA | 15 | TRBV6-1 | TGTGCCAGCAGGCCTGCCGTAGTGGGTTCCAATGAGCAGTTCTTC | CASRPAVVGSNEQFF
TRBJ2-7 | NA | NA | 16 | TRBV6-5 | TGTGCCAGCAGTTACTCTACGGGGGAGGCCTCCTACGAGCAGTACTTC | CASSYSTGEASYEQYF
TRBJ1-6 | NA | NA | 14 | TRBV11-1 | TGTGCCAGCAGCTTGGGCAGGAAGAATTCACCCCTCCACTTT | CASSLGRKNSPLHF
TRBJ1-5 | NA | many | 13 | TRBV12-3/TRBV12-4 | TGTGCCAGCAGTGGTACTAGCAATCAGCCCCAGCATTTT | CASSGTSNQPQHF
TRBJ1-6 | NA | NA | 12 | TRBV9 | TGTGCCAGCAGCGGTCGGGTTTCACCCCTCCACTTT | CASSGRVSPLHF
TRBJ2-1 | TRBD2 | many | 15 | TRBV20-1 | TGCAGTGCTCCTACCGGGACTAGCTCCTACAATGAGCAGTTCTTC | CSAPTGTSSYNEQFF
TRBJ1-2 | TRBD1 | few | 14 | TRBV20-1 | TGCAGTGCTAGAGTACCGGGACAGAGCCATGGCTACACCTTC | CSARVPGQSHGYTF
TRBJ1-1 | TRBD1 | many | 14 | TRBV7-9 | TGTGCCAGCAGCTCTAGGGGGGGACAGGGTAAAGCTTTCTTT | CASSSRGGQGKAFF
TRBJ2-2 | TRBD2 | NA | 16 | TRBV6-5 | TGTGCCAGCAGTTACGACCTAGCGGGAGGGTCCGGGGAGCTGTTTTTT | CASSYDLAGGSGELFF
TRBJ1-3 | TRBD1 | NA | 14 | TRBV12-3/TRBV12-4 | TGTGCCAGCAGAAGACAGGGGGCTGGAAACACCATATATTTT | CASRRQGAGNTIYF
TRBJ2-5 | TRBD2 | few | 15 | TRBV19 | TGTGCCAGTAGGGGACTAGCGGGGGATCAAGAGACCCAGTACTTC | CASRGLAGDQETQYF
TRBJ2-5 | TRBD2 | many | 13 | TRBV10-3 | TGTGCCACCGGTAGCGGGAGTCAAGAGACCCAGTACTTC | CATGSGSQETQYF
TRBJ2-5 | TRBD2 | NA | 16 | TRBV4-1 | TGCGCCAGCAGCCAAGCCGGGACTAATGTCAGGGAGACCCAGTACTTC | CASSQAGTNVRETQYF
TRBJ1-5 | NA | few | 18 | TRBV12-3/TRBV12-4 | TGTGCCAGCAGTTTAGGTCCATACACCGACGGTCCCAATCAGCCCCAGCATTTT | CASSLGPYTDGPNQPQHF
TRBJ1-6 | NA | few | 17 | TRBV20-1 | TGCAGTACTAAAAACTCCGATGGGGGAATTTTTTTTTCACCCCTCCACTTT | CSTKNSDGGIFFSPLHF
TRBJ2-2 | TRBD2 | few | 17 | TRBV5-1 | TGCGCCAGCAGCTTGGCTCGACTAGCGGGCGACACCGGGGAGCTGTTTTTT | CASSLARLAGDTGELFF
TRBJ2-1 | TRBD2 | NA | 15 | TRBV20-1 | TGCAGTGCTAGAGGGGCACTAGCGGGACACAATGAGCAGTTCTTC | CSARGALAGHNEQFF
TRBJ1-5 | NA | few | 14 | TRBV27 | TGTGCCAGCAGTTTAGTGGGGGTTGGTCAGCCCCAGCATTTT | CASSLVGVGQPQHF
TRBJ1-1 | TRBD1 | NA | 16 | TRBV6-2/TRBV6-3 | TGTGCCAGCAGCTGGGACAGGGGGGCTCTGAACACTGAAGCTTTCTTT | CASSWDRGALNTEAFF
TRBJ2-2 | TRBD1 | NA | 18 | TRBV9 | TGTGCCAGCAGCGTAGGACAGGGTATAAGTGGGATGGCCGGGGAGCTGTTTTTT | CASSVGQGISGMAGELFF
TRBJ2-3 | NA | few | 15 | TRBV6-2/TRBV6-3 | TGTGCCAGCAGTTACAGGGAGAGGTACACAGATACGCAGTATTTT | CASSYRERYTDTQYF
TRBJ2-7 | NA | few | 14 | TRBV4-2 | TGTGCCAGCAGCCCCCTGGGGGAAACCTACGAGCAGTACTTC | CASSPLGETYEQYF
TRBJ2-7 | NA | few | 13 | TRBV20-1 | TGCAGTGCCGCTCGGGACCGCGGCTACGAGCAGTACTTC | CSAARDRGYEQYF
TRBJ2-2 | NA | NA | 16 | TRBV6-5 | TGTGCCAGCAGTTACGGTCGAGGGGCGGACACCGGGGAGCTGTTTTTT | CASSYGRGADTGELFF
TRBJ1-3 | NA | NA | 15 | TRBV4-3 | TGCGCCAGCAGCCAAGAAGGGTCCTCTGGAAACACCATATATTTT | CASSQEGSSGNTIYF
TRBJ1-1 | TRBD1 | NA | 15 | TRBV5-1 | TGCGCCAGCAGCACCGGACAGGGGCAGAGCACTGAAGCTTTCTTT | CASSTGQGQSTEAFF
TRBJ2-7 | NA | NA | 14 | TRBV29-1 | TGCAGCGTCCCAACTGGGGGTACCTCCTACGAGCAGTACTTC | CSVPTGGTSYEQYF
TRBJ1-1 | NA | NA | 17 | TRBV4-2 | TGTGCCAGCAGCCAGGCCCAGGGATCTGGGGTGAACACTGAAGCTTTCTTT | CASSQAQGSGVNTEAFF
TRBJ2-1 | TRBD1 | few | 14 | TRBV9 | TGTGCCAGCAGTGAGGGGACAGGGCTCAATGAGCAGTTCTTC | CASSEGTGLNEQFF